This TCR beta chain comes out of a study of T cell responses to AZD1222 COVID-19 vaccine. General study results and limits: CD4 TCRs linked to vaccination spanned spike, dominating at 160-218 and 743-854.

This CDR3 comprises 17 residues. Trimming removed 3 bases from V and 9 bases from J, with 21 bases in between. The germline V gene encodes CDR1 LNHDA and CDR2 SQIVND (reference sequence). Libraries were prepared by immunoSEQ multiplex PCR; TCRdb keeps only in-frame clonotypes and omits some of them. The sample contains under 150,000 clones, 92% of which appear only once. As regards this clone: As yet, its antigen is unknown.

The chain joins TRBV19 to TRBJ1-6; tentatively, D is TRBD1 (6 bases). The material sequenced was peripheral blood, taken 28 days after the second AZD1222 dose. This TCR was sampled from an adult who received the AZD1222 COVID-19 vaccine. The chain's CDR3 is CASSILSTAGVRSPLHF. CDR3 nucleotide sequence: TGTGCCAGTAGTATTCTTTCGACCGCAGGGGTGCGTTCACCCCTCCACTTT.